Below, 10 T cell receptor beta chains from the same sample are listed, as sequenced in a study of identical twins. TCRdb independently ran MiXCR on the 5' RACE reads; one entry per CDR3 protein. Here the sample spans about 790,000 distinct CDR3 sequences, around a sixth being singletons. The data also belong to a second study, concerning T cells expressing NK-cell markers.

Sequenced: PBMCs. Source of these receptors: a woman younger than 30 in good health.

This clonotype appeared a few times. The chain employs TRBV2 and TRBJ2-5; perhaps TRBD1 as D (5 bases). Germline CDR1 SNHLY, CDR2 FYNNEI. Trimming shortened V by 2 bases and J by 7 bases, and 8 bases separated the two germline ends. The CDR3 extends over 12 amino acids. The CDR3 coding sequence is TGTGCCAGCAGTGAACGAAGGGGGACCCAGTACTTC. Its translation is CASSERRGTQYF.

The V call is TRBV20-1, the J call TRBJ2-2, with no clear D. This CDR3 is built from 14 residues. CDR1 DFQATT and CDR2 SNEGSKA come from the germline V gene (reference sequence). With 2 bases removed from V and 5 bases from J, the gap between germline ends came to 12 bases. The CDR3 DNA reads as TGCAGTGCTAGACTAGGGTCTAAGACCGGGGAGCTGTTTTTT. Translated, it gives CSARLGSKTGELFF.

This clonotype was counted between two and nine times. As DNA, the CDR3 is TGTGCCAGCAGCACTGGAACAGCTGGGGAGCAGTACTTC. This gives the protein CASSTGTAGEQYF. The chain joins TRBV9 to TRBJ2-7; no clear D gene. V was trimmed by 4 bases and J by 7 bases, leaving 15 bases between them. CDR3 length: 13 amino acids. In germline, CDR1 is SGDLS, CDR2 YYNGEE.

V and J are TRBV5-1 and TRBJ2-1, with 8 bases aligning to TRBD2. Trimming took 0 bases from V and 9 from J; bases not matched to a gene: 11. CDR3 length equals 16 residues. Germline CDR1 reads SGHRS; CDR2 reads YFSETQ. The CDR3 nucleotides are TGCGCCAGCAGCTTGGTTGGGACTAGGGTTGGGACTGAGCAGTTCTTC. This codes for CASSLVGTRVGTEQFF.

The V and J genes are TRBV20-1 and TRBJ1-2, with 7 bases identical to TRBD1. Germline CDR1 is DFQATT and CDR2 is SNEGSKA (reference sequence). The CDR3 has 13 amino acids. V was pared by 6 bases and J by 8 bases, with 12 bases of the junction left unmatched. The CDR3 spells CSAPMTGYKGYTF. The CDR3 DNA reads as TGCAGTGCCCCCATGACAGGGTACAAAGGCTACACCTTC.

The rearrangement links TRBV5-1 to TRBJ1-1; D is undetermined. V shed 7 bases and J shed 0 bases, with 16 bases lying between them. Germline CDR1 and CDR2: SGHRS and YFSETQ. The CDR3 runs to 15 residues. In DNA, the CDR3 is TGCGCCAGCCGAGGTCCCGCACGGGTGAACACTGAAGCTTTCTTT. This sequence encodes CASRGPARVNTEAFF.

This clonotype was counted only a few times. This chain links TRBV6-5 with TRBJ2-1; weak D call: TRBD2 (5 bases). The CDR3 contains 16 residues. Germline V CDR1 and CDR2: MNHEY, SVGAGI. Trimming removed 0 bases at V and 8 bases at J, with 17 bases between. The CDR3 DNA reads as TGTGCCAGCAGTTACTCGCCGCGGGCTAGTTACGATGAGCAGTTCTTC. Translation gives CASSYSPRASYDEQFF.

J is TRBJ1-1 and V is TRBV5-6; 7 nucleotides match TRBD1. Germline loops: CDR1 SGHDT, CDR2 YYEEEE. The J segment lost 4 bases and the V segment lost 1 base, leaving 10 bases of the junction unmatched. There are 16 residues in the CDR3. The CDR3: CASSLYGGGEGTEAFF. The CDR3 bases are TGTGCCAGCAGCTTGTACGGAGGGGGCGAGGGCACTGAAGCTTTCTTT.

This clonotype was seen more than once but under ten times. This chain's CDR3 is CASSSELAGIKETQYF. CDR3 coding DNA: TGTGCCAGCAGTTCCGAACTAGCGGGAATTAAAGAGACCCAGTACTTC. The chain is built from TRBV6-5 and TRBJ2-5, with 10 nucleotides matching TRBD2. Germline V gives CDR1 MNHEY, CDR2 SVGAGI. This CDR3 has 16 residues. V trimming: 4 bases; J trimming: 3 bases; junction bases outside the gene matches: 8.

This clonotype has more than one count but fewer than ten. The V gene is TRBV7-8, the J gene TRBJ1-1; 9 bases match TRBD1. This CDR3 has 16 residues. Germline loops: CDR1 SGHVS, CDR2 FQNEAQ. J was trimmed by 11 bases and V by 5 bases; bases with no gene match: 18. CDR3 region: CASSPTRLTGGGGAFF. The CDR3 nucleotides are TGTGCCAGCAGCCCCACCCGGCTTACAGGGGGCGGAGGGGCTTTCTTT.